Below are 5 T cell receptor beta chains sequenced from a single sample in a study of cytotoxic CD8 clonotypes in ibrutinib-treated CLL (dated by TCRdb to about 2021). Libraries were built with the immunoSEQ multiplex PCR assay. In its TCRdb copy, this immuneACCESS table keeps in-frame sequences only and misses some clones. Where compared with another copy, unresolved V genes explain less than half of these, and the others have no known cause. The sample contains approximately 120,000 clones, 58% of them found a single time. The top ten hold 37% of the sample. Interpreted using the paper, the time point label stands for: roughly 25 months on ibrutinib. The input for sequencing was PBMCs, taken after 24 months of ibrutinib treatment. These receptors originate from a human donor with chronic lymphocytic leukemia.

V gene TRBV25-1 combines with J gene TRBJ2-7, with D possibly matching TRBD2 (5 bases). Trimming removed 1 base from V and 5 bases from J, with 12 bases in between. This CDR3 spans 14 amino acids. Looked up from germline, CDR1 is MGHDK and CDR2 is SYGVNS. The CDR3 sequence: CASSEFYSGDEQYF. The DNA of the CDR3 is TGTGCCAGCAGTGAATTCTATTCCGGGGACGAGCAGTACTTC.

This clone was seen ten or more times. The CDR3 sequence is CASSHSGLPTDTQYF. The CDR3, as DNA: TGTGCCAGCAGCCATAGCGGGTTGCCCACAGATACGCAGTATTTT. The chain links TRBV9 to TRBJ2-3; TRBD2 matches at 7 bases. Losses at the gene ends were 4 bases for V and 2 bases for J; bases not matched to a gene: 7. Germline V gives CDR1 SGDLS, CDR2 YYNGEE. The CDR3 totals 15 residues.

V usage is TRBV30 and J usage is TRBJ2-3; TRBD2 matches 7 bases. There are 14 residues in the CDR3. The V and J ends lost 0 bases and 4 bases, in that order; junction bases with no gene match: 4. Germline assignment: CDR1 GTSNPN and CDR2 SVGIG (reference sequence). The CDR3 protein is CAWSVGAGADTQYF. CDR3 DNA sequence: TGTGCCTGGAGTGTAGGTGCGGGAGCAGATACGCAGTATTTT.

This clone was counted a single time. V is TRBV7-9 and J is TRBJ2-7; D is tentatively TRBD1 or TRBD2 (5 bases each). The CDR3 length is 15 residues. The ends were cut back, 2 bases at V and 5 bases at J, with 16 bases in the middle. The germline V gene encodes CDR1 SEHNR and CDR2 FQNEAQ (reference sequence). The chain's CDR3 is CASSLTGAGKDEQYF. CDR3 DNA sequence: TGTGCCAGCAGCTTAACCGGGGCAGGGAAGGACGAGCAGTACTTC.

The chain joins TRBV29-1 to TRBJ1-1; D unclear. Trimming left V 4 bases short and J 3 bases short, with 12 bases between. This CDR3 contains 13 residues. Per the germline V gene, CDR1 is SQVTM and CDR2 is ANQGSEA. The DNA of the CDR3 is TGCAGCGTTGCCCCGGAAGCGGACACTGAAGCTTTCTTT. Translating it yields CSVAPEADTEAFF.